This passage covers 9 T cell receptor beta chains from one sample sequenced in a study of CD4+ T cells in melanoma. Profiling relied on immunoSEQ multiplex PCR, and the TCRdb table lists in-frame clones only, not all of them. This sample carries 7,200 or so clones, around 67% of them seen once, and the ten largest clones take 22%. Material for sequencing was cells from a culture (not recorded whether cultured in vitro). The receptors come from a human donor with melanoma.

CDR3 in DNA: TGTGCCATCCATCCCGCCAAAGAGAACACTGAAGCTTTCTTT. Its translation: CAIHPAKENTEAFF. This rearrangement joins TRBV10-3 to TRBJ1-1; D is ambiguous. This CDR3 region has 14 residues. The V gene's germline CDR1 is ENHRY and CDR2 SYGVKD. V was trimmed by 8 bases and J by 1 base, leaving 14 bases between them.

By sample share, this clone is medium-sized. This rearrangement joins TRBV7-9 to TRBJ1-5; the D gene is possibly TRBD1 (5 bases). The CDR3 length is 14 residues. Germline V gene lookup returns CDR1 SEHNR and CDR2 FQNEAQ (reference sequence). V lost 1 base, J lost 4 bases, and 8 bases lay in between. The CDR3 protein is CASSLVGENQPQHF. The CDR3 DNA is TGTGCCAGCAGCTTAGTGGGGGAGAATCAGCCCCAGCATTTT. Full variable domain (remainder filled in from reference TRBV7-9 and TRBJ1-5): DTGVSQNPRHKITKRGQNVTFRCDPISEHNRLYWYRQTLGQGPEFLTYFQNEAQLEKSRLLSDRFSAERPKGSFSTLEIQRTEQGDSAMYLCASSLVGENQPQHFGDGTRLSIL.

With regard to this clone: The junction and the germline gene differ at one end; a read error may be behind it. The rearrangement joins TRBV4-1 to TRBJ1-6, with 9 bases aligning to TRBD1. The CDR3 length is 16 residues. The germline gives CDR1 MGHRA, CDR2 YSYEKL. The CDR3 sequence is CASSEEGQGLDSPLHF. In DNA, the CDR3 is TGCGCCAGCAGCGAAGAAGGACAGGGGTTGGATTCACCCCTCCACTTT.

By frequency in the sample, this clone is medium-sized. The chain uses TRBV25-1 and TRBJ1-2, with D hard to call. The CDR3 covers 12 residues. Germline V gives CDR1 MGHDK, CDR2 SYGVNS. Deletions cut 0 bases from V and 8 bases from J, with 7 bases between. CDR3 DNA sequence: TGTGCCAGCAGTGAATATACGATAGGCTACACCTTC. Translation gives CASSEYTIGYTF.

The rearrangement uses TRBV19 and TRBJ1-5; D might be TRBD1 (6 bases). This CDR3 is built from 15 residues. Trimming pared 7 bases from V and 3 bases from J, leaving 16 bases between. CDR1 and CDR2 (germline): LNHDA, SQIVND (reference sequence). As DNA, the CDR3 is TGTGCCAGTACTAGCCTCGGACAGACCAATCAGCCCCAGCATTTT. As protein: CASTSLGQTNQPQHF.

The chain couples TRBV5-1 to TRBJ2-1; 10 nucleotides align to TRBD2. Per the germline V gene, CDR1 is SGHRS and CDR2 is YFSETQ. V shed 1 base, J shed 8 bases, and the junction held 6 bases outside the gene matches. The CDR3 covers 15 residues. This CDR3 reads CASSLKRGGLDEQFF. In nucleotides, the CDR3 is TGCGCCAGCAGCTTGAAGCGGGGGGGCCTAGATGAGCAGTTCTTC.

This chain uses TRBV23-1 with TRBJ1-5; maybe TRBD1 (5 bases). TRBV23-1 is filed as an ORF, its function uncertain. The CDR3 totals 19 residues. Trimming pared 1 base from V and 2 bases from J, leaving 21 bases between. The CDR3 spells CASSQLKELVGDCNQPQHF. CDR3 sequence (DNA): TGCGCCAGCAGTCAATTAAAGGAACTAGTAGGGGACTGCAATCAGCCCCAGCATTTT.

This clone is deemed medium-sized (0.01 to 0.1%). The rearrangement links TRBV28 to TRBJ1-2; D gene unclear. The CDR3 covers 13 residues. Trimming removed 2 bases at V and 7 bases at J, with 11 bases between. Germline CDR1 reads MDHEN; CDR2 reads SYDVKM. The CDR3 DNA reads as TGTGCCAGCAGTTTAAGAGGGTTAGGTGGCTACACCTTC. The encoded protein is CASSLRGLGGYTF.

This clone is a singleton in its sample. The genes are TRBV29-1 and TRBJ1-1; D gene ambiguous. This CDR3 has 13 residues. V lost 6 bases, J lost 3 bases, and 14 bases lay in between. Germline V gene data show CDR1 as SQVTM and CDR2 as ANQGSEA. The CDR3 region has the DNA TGCAGCGTGTCCTCTAGGGTGGACACTGAAGCTTTCTTT. It is translated as CSVSSRVDTEAFF. The whole variable domain, filled in from reference TRBV29-1 and TRBJ1-1, reads SAVISQKPSRDICQRGTSLTIQCQVDSQVTMMFWYRQQPGQSLTLIATANQGSEATYESGFVIDKFPISRPNLTFSTLTVSNMSPEDSSIYLCSVSSRVDTEAFFGQGTRLTVV.